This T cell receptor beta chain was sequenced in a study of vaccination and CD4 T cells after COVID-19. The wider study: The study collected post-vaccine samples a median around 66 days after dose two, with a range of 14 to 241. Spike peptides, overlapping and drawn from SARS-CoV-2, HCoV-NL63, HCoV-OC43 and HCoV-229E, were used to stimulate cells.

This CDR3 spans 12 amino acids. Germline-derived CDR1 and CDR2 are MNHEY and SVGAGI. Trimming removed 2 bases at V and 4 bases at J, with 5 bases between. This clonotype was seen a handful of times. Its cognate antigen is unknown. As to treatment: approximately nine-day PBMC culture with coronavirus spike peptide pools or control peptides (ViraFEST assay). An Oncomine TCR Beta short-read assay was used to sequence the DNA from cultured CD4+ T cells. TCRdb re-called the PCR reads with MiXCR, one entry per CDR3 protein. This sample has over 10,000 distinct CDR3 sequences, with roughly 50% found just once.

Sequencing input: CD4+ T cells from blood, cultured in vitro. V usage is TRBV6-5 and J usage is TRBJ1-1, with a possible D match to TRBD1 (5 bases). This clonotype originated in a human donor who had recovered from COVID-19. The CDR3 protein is CASSYGGTEAFF. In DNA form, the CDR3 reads TGTGCCAGCAGTTACGGGGGCACTGAAGCTTTCTTT.